The source of this T cell receptor beta chain is a study of cytomegalovirus exposure and HLA in healthy donors. Study results and limitations: Reportedly, HLA-A and HLA-B alleles of most subjects were accurately predicted from TCR beta.

CDR1 MDHEN and CDR2 SYDVKM come from the germline V gene. V lost 6 bases, J lost 2 bases, and 13 bases lay in between. This CDR3 contains 14 residues. As concerns this clone: Antigen specificity is unknown.

Both 60 Vbeta primers and 13 Jbeta primers went into the PCR. Clones were sequenced by immunoSEQ multiplex PCR, and TCRdb holds only the in-frame ones, with some missing. The repertoire holds around 170,000 clones, 65% to 85% seen once, with around 2.2% in the top ten. This chain joins TRBV28 and TRBJ2-5; D gene ambiguous. Sequencing was done on a sample of PBMCs. This TCR was sampled from a man between 60 and 75 years old in good health and CMV-seronegative. The CDR3 coding sequence is TGTGCCAGCAGCCGAACCGGGTTACAAGAGACCCAGTACTTC. Protein: CASSRTGLQETQYF.